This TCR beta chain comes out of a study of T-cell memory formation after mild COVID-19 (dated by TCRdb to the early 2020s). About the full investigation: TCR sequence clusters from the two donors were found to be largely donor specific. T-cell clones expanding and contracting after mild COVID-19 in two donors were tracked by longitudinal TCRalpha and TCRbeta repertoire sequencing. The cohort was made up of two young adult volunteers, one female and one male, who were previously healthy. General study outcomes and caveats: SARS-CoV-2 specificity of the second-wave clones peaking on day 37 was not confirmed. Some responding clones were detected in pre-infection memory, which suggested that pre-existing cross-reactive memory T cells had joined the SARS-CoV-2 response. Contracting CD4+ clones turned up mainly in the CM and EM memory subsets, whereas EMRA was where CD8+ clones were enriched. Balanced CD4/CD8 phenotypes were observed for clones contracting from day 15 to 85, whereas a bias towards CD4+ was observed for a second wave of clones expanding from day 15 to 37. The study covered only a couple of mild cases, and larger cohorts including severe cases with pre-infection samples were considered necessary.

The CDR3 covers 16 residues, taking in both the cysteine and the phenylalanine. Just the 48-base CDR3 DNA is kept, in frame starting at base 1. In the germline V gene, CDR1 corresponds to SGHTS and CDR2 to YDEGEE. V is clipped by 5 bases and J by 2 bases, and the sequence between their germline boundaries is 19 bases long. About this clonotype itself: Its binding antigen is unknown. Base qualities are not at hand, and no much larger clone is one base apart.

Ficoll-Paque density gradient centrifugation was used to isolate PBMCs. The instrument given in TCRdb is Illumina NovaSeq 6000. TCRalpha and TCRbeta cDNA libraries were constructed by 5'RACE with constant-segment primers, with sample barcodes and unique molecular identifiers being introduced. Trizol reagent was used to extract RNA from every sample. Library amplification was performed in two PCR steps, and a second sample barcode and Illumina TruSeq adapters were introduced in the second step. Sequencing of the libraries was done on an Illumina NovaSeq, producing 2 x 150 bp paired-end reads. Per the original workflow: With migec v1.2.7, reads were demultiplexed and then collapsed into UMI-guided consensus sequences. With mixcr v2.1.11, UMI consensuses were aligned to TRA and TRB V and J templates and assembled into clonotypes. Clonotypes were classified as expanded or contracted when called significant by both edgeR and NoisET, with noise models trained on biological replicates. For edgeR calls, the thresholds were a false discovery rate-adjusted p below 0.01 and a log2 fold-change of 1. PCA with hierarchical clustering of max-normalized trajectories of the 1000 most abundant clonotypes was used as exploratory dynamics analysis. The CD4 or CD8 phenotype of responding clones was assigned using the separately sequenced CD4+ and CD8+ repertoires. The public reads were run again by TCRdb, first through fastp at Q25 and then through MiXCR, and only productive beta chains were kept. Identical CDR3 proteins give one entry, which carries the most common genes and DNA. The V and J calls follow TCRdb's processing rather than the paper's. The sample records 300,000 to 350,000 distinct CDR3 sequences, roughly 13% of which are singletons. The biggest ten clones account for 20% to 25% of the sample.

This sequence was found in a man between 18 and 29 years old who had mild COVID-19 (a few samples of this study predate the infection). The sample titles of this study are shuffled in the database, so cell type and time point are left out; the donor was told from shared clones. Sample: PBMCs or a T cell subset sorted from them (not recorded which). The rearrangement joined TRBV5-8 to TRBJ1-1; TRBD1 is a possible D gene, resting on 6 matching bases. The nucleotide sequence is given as TGTGCCAGCAGAGAAGTCCTGAGACAGGTCAACACTGAAGCTTTCTTT. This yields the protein CASREVLRQVNTEAFF.